This TCR beta chain was documented in a study of control samples from healthy donors and cancer patients. This CDR3 has 14 residues. V was shortened by 2 bases and J by 0 bases, with 7 bases between the two germline ends. The germline V gene has CDR1 MNHEY and CDR2 SVGEGT. The assay was immunoSEQ multiplex PCR, and TCRdb's table has in-frame clones only and misses some. The sample includes roughly 93,000 clones, approximately 91% of them seen just once. This chain joins TRBV6-2 or TRBV6-3 and TRBJ1-2, with D possibly TRBD1 on 5 matching bases. This sequence was found in a woman aged 50 to 60 with colorectal cancer. What was sequenced was PBMCs. CDR3 loop: CASSYRGANYGYTF. In DNA form, the CDR3 reads TGTGCCAGCAGTTACAGGGGTGCTAACTATGGCTACACCTTC.